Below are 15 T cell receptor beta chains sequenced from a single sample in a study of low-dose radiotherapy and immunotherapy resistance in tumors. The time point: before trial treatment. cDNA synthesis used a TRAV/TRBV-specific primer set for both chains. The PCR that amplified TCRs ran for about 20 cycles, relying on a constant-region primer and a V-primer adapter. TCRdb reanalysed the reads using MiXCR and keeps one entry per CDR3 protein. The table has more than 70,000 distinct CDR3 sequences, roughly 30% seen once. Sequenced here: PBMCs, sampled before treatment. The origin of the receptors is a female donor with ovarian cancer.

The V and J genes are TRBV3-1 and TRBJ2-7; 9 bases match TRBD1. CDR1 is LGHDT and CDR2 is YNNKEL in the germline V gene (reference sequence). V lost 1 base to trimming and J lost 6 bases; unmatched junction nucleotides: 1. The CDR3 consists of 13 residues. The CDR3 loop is CASSQGQGGEQYF. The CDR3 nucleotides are TGTGCCAGCAGCCAAGGACAGGGGGGCGAGCAGTACTTC.

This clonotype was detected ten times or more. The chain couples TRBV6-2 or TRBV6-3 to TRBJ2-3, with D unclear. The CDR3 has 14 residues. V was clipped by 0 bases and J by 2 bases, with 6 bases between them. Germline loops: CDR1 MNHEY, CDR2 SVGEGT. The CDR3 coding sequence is TGTGCCAGCAGTTACTCGCAACCCACAGATACGCAGTATTTT. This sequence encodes CASSYSQPTDTQYF.

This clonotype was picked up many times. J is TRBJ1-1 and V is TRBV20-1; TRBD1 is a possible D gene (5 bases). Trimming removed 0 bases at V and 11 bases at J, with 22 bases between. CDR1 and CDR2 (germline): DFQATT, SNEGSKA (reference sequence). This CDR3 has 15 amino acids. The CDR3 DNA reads TGCAGTGCTAGAGACCGCCCAAGGCAGGGCCCCGTGGCTTTCTTT. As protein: CSARDRPRQGPVAFF.

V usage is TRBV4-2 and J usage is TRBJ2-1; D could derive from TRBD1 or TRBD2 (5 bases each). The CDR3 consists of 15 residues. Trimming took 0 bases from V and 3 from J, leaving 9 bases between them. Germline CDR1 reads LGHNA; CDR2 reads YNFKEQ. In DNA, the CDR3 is TGTGCCAGCAGCCAAGATCGGGACGTCTACAATGAGCAGTTCTTC. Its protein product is CASSQDRDVYNEQFF.

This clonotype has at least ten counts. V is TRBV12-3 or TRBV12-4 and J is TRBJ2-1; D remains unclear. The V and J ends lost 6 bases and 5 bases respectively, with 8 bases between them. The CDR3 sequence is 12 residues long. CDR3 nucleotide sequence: TGTGCCAGCAGGGGTCTGAACAATGAGCAGTTCTTC. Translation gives CASRGLNNEQFF.

DNA of the CDR3: TGTGCCAGCAGCCAAGTCCCCGCTAGCGGTACCGGGGAGCTGTTTTTT. Translation: CASSQVPASGTGELFF. This chain connects TRBV14 to TRBJ2-2; 7 bases fit TRBD2. J gave up 5 bases and V 1 base, and 7 bases lay outside the gene matches. The CDR3 spans 16 residues. Germline V CDR1 and CDR2: SGHDN, FVKESK.

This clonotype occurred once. The CDR3 region has the DNA TGTGCCAGCAGCATAGCGGGGGGCCTAAACACCGGGGAGCTGTTTTTT. It translates to CASSIAGGLNTGELFF. The chain carries TRBV12-3 or TRBV12-4 and TRBJ2-2, with 10 bases lining up with TRBD2. This CDR3 contains 16 residues. The V gene end was trimmed by 6 bases and the J gene end by 2 bases; junction bases not matched to a gene: 6.

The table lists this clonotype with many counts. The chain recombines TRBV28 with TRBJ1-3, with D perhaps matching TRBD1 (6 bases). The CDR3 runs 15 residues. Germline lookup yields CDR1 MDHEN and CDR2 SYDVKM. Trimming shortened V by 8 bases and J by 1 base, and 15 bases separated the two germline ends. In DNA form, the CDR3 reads TGTGCCAGCTGGGAGACAGGACGTTCTGGAAACACCATATATTTT. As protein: CASWETGRSGNTIYF.

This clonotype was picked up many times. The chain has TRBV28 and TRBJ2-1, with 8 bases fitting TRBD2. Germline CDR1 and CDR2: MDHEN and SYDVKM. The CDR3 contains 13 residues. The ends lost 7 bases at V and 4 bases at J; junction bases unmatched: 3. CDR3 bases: TGTGCCAGCACCCCGGGGGGGTACAATGAGCAGTTCTTC. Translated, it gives CASTPGGYNEQFF. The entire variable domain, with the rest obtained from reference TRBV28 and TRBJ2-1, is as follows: DVKVTQSSRYLVKRTGEKVFLECVQDMDHENMFWYRQDPGLGLRLIYFSYDVKMKEKGDIPEGYSVSREKKERFSLILESASTNQTSMYLCASTPGGYNEQFFGPGTRLTVL.

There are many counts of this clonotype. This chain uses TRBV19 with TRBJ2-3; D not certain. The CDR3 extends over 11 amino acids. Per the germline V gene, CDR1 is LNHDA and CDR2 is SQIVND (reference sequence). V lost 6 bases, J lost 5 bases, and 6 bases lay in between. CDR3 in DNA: TGTGCCAGTAGCCGGTTAGATACGCAGTATTTT. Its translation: CASSRLDTQYF.

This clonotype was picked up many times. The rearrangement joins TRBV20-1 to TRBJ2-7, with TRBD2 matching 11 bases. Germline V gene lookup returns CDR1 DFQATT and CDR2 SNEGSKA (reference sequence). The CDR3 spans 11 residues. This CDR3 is CIVAGGYEQYF. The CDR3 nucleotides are TGCATAGTAGCGGGGGGGTACGAGCAGTACTTC.

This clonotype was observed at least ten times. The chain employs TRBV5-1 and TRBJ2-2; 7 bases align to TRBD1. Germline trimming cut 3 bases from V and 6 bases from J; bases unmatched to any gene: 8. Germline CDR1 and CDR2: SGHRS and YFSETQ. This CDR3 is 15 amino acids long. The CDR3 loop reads CASSSDRVLSGELFF. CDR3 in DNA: TGCGCCAGCAGCTCCGACAGGGTATTATCCGGGGAGCTGTTTTTT.

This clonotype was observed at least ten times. The CDR3 loop reads CASSRAGGGTEAFF. As DNA, the CDR3 is TGTGCCAGTAGTAGGGCAGGGGGTGGAACTGAAGCTTTCTTT. The rearrangement joins TRBV19 to TRBJ1-1, with 7 bases lining up with TRBD1. The junction had 7 bases not matched to a gene; V was cut back by 4 bases and J by 5 bases. Germline assignment: CDR1 LNHDA and CDR2 SQIVND (reference sequence). The length of the CDR3 is 14 residues.

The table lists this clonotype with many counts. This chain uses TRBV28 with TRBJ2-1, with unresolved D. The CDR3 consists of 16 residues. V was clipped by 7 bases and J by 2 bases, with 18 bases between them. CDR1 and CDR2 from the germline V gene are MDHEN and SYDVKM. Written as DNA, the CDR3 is TGTGCCAGCACCCCCGGTCTGAAGGGTCCCTACAATGAGCAGTTCTTC. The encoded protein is CASTPGLKGPYNEQFF.

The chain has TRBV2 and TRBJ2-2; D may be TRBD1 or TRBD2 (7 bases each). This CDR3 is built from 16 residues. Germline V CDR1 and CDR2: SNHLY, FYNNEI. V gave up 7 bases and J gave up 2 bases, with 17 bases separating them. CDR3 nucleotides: TGTGCCAGCACTCCTTGGGGAGGGGGCAACACCGGGGAGCTGTTTTTT. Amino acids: CASTPWGGGNTGELFF. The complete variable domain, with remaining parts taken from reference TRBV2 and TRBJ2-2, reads EPEVTQTPSHQVTQMGQEVILRCVPISNHLYFYWYRQILGQKVEFLVSFYNNEISEKSEIFDDQFSVERPDGSNFTLKIRSTKLEDSAMYFCASTPWGGGNTGELFFGEGSRLTVL.